Here is one T cell receptor beta chain with its context. Its antigen specificity is not known. No base-level quality is on record; no much larger clone is a single base apart. The data were taken from a study of OX40 agonist ivuxolimab in advanced cancers. Study-level background: Ivuxolimab, which targeted the costimulatory receptor OX40 (CD134), was an agonistic, fully human IgG2 monoclonal antibody. Intravenous ivuxolimab was administered to patients every 2 weeks at six dose levels: 0.01, 0.1, 0.3, 1.5, 3 and 10 mg/kg. Of the roughly 51 patients in dose escalation, approximately 20 had hepatocellular carcinoma, some 15 had melanoma, 9 had renal cell carcinoma and 9 had head and neck cancer. In the dose-escalation cohort, around four fifths of patients were male, and the mean age was roughly 56 years with a range of roughly 23 to 79. Patients were allowed to have had prior anti-PD-1, anti-PD-L1 or anti-CTLA-4 therapy, and more than 35% of the dose-escalation patients had been treated with checkpoint inhibitors. Partial responses occurred in three dose-escalation patients, of whom one had hepatocellular carcinoma and two had cutaneous melanoma. Peripheral TCRbeta sequencing aimed to test whether ivuxolimab altered TCR sequence diversity and caused clonal T-cell expansion. The monotherapy dose-escalation portion (N = 52 patients) of the phase I ivuxolimab trial is reported in the paper.

Overall study results and their limits: In the 0.1-3.0 mg/kg groups, partial responders had among the lowest normalized peripheral clonal expansion, particularly in CD8+ T cells. Low levels of normalized T-cell clonal expansion were also seen in some nonresponding patients. At doses of 0.1 to 3.0 mg/kg, clonal expansion of both CD4+ and CD8+ T cells in blood was seen between baseline and week 6. Antigen specificity was not determined for the clonally expanded peripheral T cells. After ivuxolimab, expanded clones were on average more numerous among CD8+ T cells than among CD4+ T cells.

The trial excluded patients who had a history of autoimmune disease or who were on systemic immunosuppression. Peripheral blood for TCR sequencing was drawn from every dose cohort at baseline, at cycle 4 day 1 and at cycle 7 day 1. Samples were obtained from an open-label, multicenter, first-in-human phase I dose-escalation trial of ivuxolimab. Adults with locally advanced or metastatic melanoma, renal cell, hepatocellular, or head and neck squamous cell carcinoma were enrolled in the trial. Before TCR sequencing, CD4+ and CD8+ T cells were separately sorted from peripheral blood. Genomic DNA was isolated from the sorted cells so that the TCRbeta CDR3 region could be sequenced. TCRbeta CDR3 regions were sequenced using the immunoSEQ Assay. TCRdb re-hosts the immuneACCESS table, in-frame sequences only. Its copies lack some clones; in the studies checked, an unresolved V gene accounts for under half of them, and the cause for the rest is not known. The sample profile shows about 76,000 clones; 80% to 90% of them were found once. The ten largest make up approximately 5.1% of the sample.

This material consisted of CD4+ or CD8+ T cells sorted from blood, taken in a trial of the OX40 agonist ivuxolimab. This TCR was sampled from an adult with an advanced solid tumor such as melanoma, head and neck, liver or kidney cancer.

The CDR3 region reads CASSPRDRGDTEAFF. The DNA is TGTGCCAGCTCACCACGCGACAGGGGGGACACTGAAGCTTTCTTT. The V gene is TRBV18 and the J gene is TRBJ1-1, and TRBD1 matches 9 of the central bases. The germline V gene encodes CDR1 KGHSH and CDR2 LQKENI. The CDR3, cysteine through phenylalanine, is 15 amino acids long. The DNA shown is the 45-base CDR3, in frame from base 1. Clipping removes 1 base from V and 3 bases from J, with 3 as the unmatched junction base count.